The 26 T cell receptor beta chains in this list originate from one sample, sequenced in a study of T cell changes during pregnancy in multiple sclerosis. The method was immunoSEQ multiplex PCR; TCRdb's version includes in-frame clones alone and lacks a portion of them. The sample yields some 49,000 clones, roughly 92% seen once. The specimen comprised CD4+ T cells from peripheral blood mononuclear cells, sampled in the second trimester of pregnancy. The receptors stem from a female donor in good health, enrolled as a control in a pregnancy study.

The CDR3 DNA reads TGTGCCAGCAGCTTGTATGCTAGCGGGGACTACGAGCAGTACTTC. This translates into CASSLYASGDYEQYF. The chain uses TRBV5-5 and TRBJ2-7; TRBD2 agrees at 9 bases. This CDR3 is built from 15 residues. The germline V gene encodes CDR1 SGHKS and CDR2 YYEKEE (reference sequence). Trimming at V came to 1 base and at J to 3 bases, leaving 5 bases not matched to a gene.

The J gene is TRBJ1-2, the V gene TRBV14, with TRBD1 as a possible D gene (5 bases). The CDR3 has 14 residues. Germline V gives CDR1 SGHDN, CDR2 FVKESK. V lost 2 bases, J lost 8 bases, and 15 bases lay in between. The CDR3 protein is CASSQKRGASGYTF. CDR3 DNA: TGTGCCAGCAGCCAAAAACGCGGGGCCTCCGGCTACACCTTC.

The chain has TRBV30 and TRBJ1-2; no clear D gene. Germline CDR1 and CDR2: GTSNPN and SVGIG (reference sequence). The V gene lost 3 bases and the J gene lost 8 bases, with 22 bases spanning the gap. The CDR3 runs to 15 residues. The CDR3 spells CAWRNGADPSGGYTF. DNA of the CDR3: TGTGCCTGGAGAAATGGTGCTGACCCTTCGGGGGGCTACACCTTC.

J is TRBJ1-3 and V is TRBV29-1; 8 bases line up with TRBD1. Germline V gene sequence: CDR1 SQVTM, CDR2 ANQGSEA. V dropped 5 bases and J dropped 4; count of bases not matched to a gene: 4. The CDR3 has 13 amino acids. DNA of the CDR3: TGCAGCGTTATCACAGGGGGAGGAAACACCATATATTTT. Its translation: CSVITGGGNTIYF.

This clone has just one count. CDR3 loop: CASSGTGGGKQYF. DNA of the CDR3: TGTGCCAGCAGCGGGACAGGGGGCGGGAAGCAGTACTTC. V and J are TRBV6-1 and TRBJ2-7; 12 bases match TRBD1. Germline trimming cut 6 bases from V and 8 bases from J; bases unmatched to any gene: 5. Germline values: CDR1 MNHNS, CDR2 SASEGT. The CDR3 runs 13 residues.

This chain uses TRBV30 with TRBJ1-5; no definite D call. The CDR3 sequence is 13 residues long. In germline, CDR1 is GTSNPN, CDR2 SVGIG (reference sequence). Trimming shortened V by 0 bases and J by 2 bases, and 5 bases separated the two germline ends. Written as DNA, the CDR3 is TGTGCCTGGAGTGTAGAGGGCAATCAGCCCCAGCATTTT. This gives the protein CAWSVEGNQPQHF.

The rearrangement uses TRBV7-9 and TRBJ1-2; D not certain. The V and J ends lost 1 base and 10 bases respectively, with 13 bases between them. CDR1 is SEHNR and CDR2 is FQNEAQ in the germline V gene (reference sequence). This CDR3 is 13 amino acids long. CDR3 amino acids: CASSLVASNSYTF. In DNA, the CDR3 is TGTGCCAGCAGCTTAGTAGCCAGCAACTCCTACACCTTC.

This clone was recorded only once. The chain couples TRBV6-5 to TRBJ1-2; no firm D call. V was clipped by 6 bases and J by 12 bases, with 20 bases between them. Germline-derived CDR1 and CDR2 are MNHEY and SVGAGI. The CDR3 runs to 13 residues. As DNA, the CDR3 is TGTGCCAGCAGGCGGGCAGAGGGAGGCTTCGACACCTTC. Its translation: CASRRAEGGFDTF.

The J gene is TRBJ1-4, the V gene TRBV11-3, with D possibly matching TRBD1 (5 bases). Germline V gene data show CDR1 as SGHNT and CDR2 as YENEEA. Between the trimmed V and J ends, which lost 7 bases and 5 bases, there was a span of 11 bases. This CDR3 has 13 residues. The CDR3 DNA is TGTGCCAGCACCAAACAGGAAAATGAAAAACTGTTTTTT. Amino acid sequence: CASTKQENEKLFF.

The J gene is TRBJ1-1, the V gene TRBV19; D possibly corresponds to TRBD1 (5 bases). Germline values: CDR1 LNHDA, CDR2 SQIVND (reference sequence). The CDR3 is 14 residues long. The V end was cut by 7 bases, the J end by 9 bases, with 21 bases between. CDR3 amino acids: CASTPKGQGFQAFF. CDR3 bases: TGTGCCAGTACCCCGAAGGGGCAGGGTTTTCAAGCTTTCTTT.

The chain uses TRBV19 and TRBJ2-7; D might be TRBD1 (6 bases). Germline V CDR1 and CDR2: LNHDA, SQIVND (reference sequence). Trimming removed 5 bases from V and 1 base from J, with 9 bases in between. This CDR3 contains 13 residues. CDR3 sequence: CASSSDSSYEQYF. In nucleotides, the CDR3 is TGTGCCAGTAGTTCGGACAGTTCCTACGAGCAGTACTTC.

The V call is TRBV5-5, the J call TRBJ2-3; 9 bases align to TRBD2. The ends lost 2 bases at V and 0 bases at J; junction bases unmatched: 4. This CDR3 comprises 16 residues. CDR1 is SGHKS, CDR2 YYEKEE, per germline (reference sequence). Written as DNA, the CDR3 is TGTGCCAGCAGCTTACGGACTAGCGCTAGCACAGATACGCAGTATTTT. Protein product: CASSLRTSASTDTQYF.

The chain has TRBV7-9 and TRBJ2-3; the match to TRBD1 covers 8 bases. The CDR3 consists of 14 residues. Per germline, CDR1 SEHNR and CDR2 FQNEAQ (reference sequence). J lost 6 bases, V lost 6 bases, and 8 bases had no gene match. Written as DNA, the CDR3 is TGTGCCAGCAGTTATCAGGGGGCGTCGGATACGCAGTATTTT. Translation gives CASSYQGASDTQYF. The full variable domain, rest sourced from reference TRBV7-9 and TRBJ2-3, is DTGVSQNPRHKITKRGQNVTFRCDPISEHNRLYWYRQTLGQGPEFLTYFQNEAQLEKSRLLSDRFSAERPKGSFSTLEIQRTEQGDSAMYLCASSYQGASDTQYFGPGTRLTVL.

The chain joins TRBV19 to TRBJ2-3; TRBD1 aligns across 8 bases. Trimming cost V 1 base and J 3 bases; bases outside gene matches: 9. Per the germline V gene, CDR1 is LNHDA and CDR2 is SQIVND (reference sequence). There are 17 residues in the CDR3. The CDR3 DNA reads TGTGCCAGTAGTATAGCTGTTCAGGGGGCGCTAACAGATACGCAGTATTTT. Protein: CASSIAVQGALTDTQYF.

The chain links TRBV10-3 to TRBJ2-1; D is ambiguous. The germline gives CDR1 ENHRY, CDR2 SYGVKD. This CDR3 contains 12 residues. V was trimmed by 4 bases and J by 10 bases, leaving 11 bases between them. The CDR3 region is CAISVERQEQFF. CDR3 DNA: TGTGCCATCAGTGTTGAGCGCCAAGAGCAGTTCTTC.

For this clone: This CDR3 is also generated by other DNA sequences in the sample. This sequence joins TRBV30 and TRBJ2-7; D not resolved. CDR3 size: 12 residues. CDR1 GTSNPN and CDR2 SVGIG come from the germline V gene (reference sequence). V lost 0 bases and J 4 bases, leaving 7 bases between the germline ends. This chain's CDR3 is CAWSVSSYEQYF. The DNA of the CDR3 is TGTGCCTGGAGTGTTAGTTCATACGAGCAGTACTTC.

The CDR3 loop reads CASSLETGGAETQYF. Here the CDR3 DNA reads TGTGCCAGCAGCTTGGAGACAGGGGGAGCGGAGACCCAGTACTTC. The J gene is TRBJ2-5, the V gene TRBV5-6; 9 nucleotides line up with TRBD1. This CDR3 is built from 15 residues. V shed 0 bases and J 5 bases; nucleotides not matched to a gene: 5. Germline lookup yields CDR1 SGHDT and CDR2 YYEEEE.

Details on this clone: The sample holds other DNA sequences that translate to the same CDR3. The V gene is TRBV15, the J gene TRBJ1-2, with D possibly matching TRBD1 (5 bases). V shed 0 bases and J shed 0 bases, with 8 bases lying between them. CDR3 length: 15 amino acids. The germline V gene encodes CDR1 LNHNV and CDR2 YYDKDF (reference sequence). The CDR3 DNA follows: TGTGCCACCAGCAGAGATCTCAGGGCTAACTATGGCTACACCTTC. It codes for CATSRDLRANYGYTF.

This chain connects TRBV6-5 to TRBJ1-3; D unresolved. The V end was cut by 0 bases, the J end by 2 bases, with 8 bases between. Germline loops: CDR1 MNHEY, CDR2 SVGAGI. The CDR3 spans 15 residues. The CDR3 sequence: CASSYSSRAGNTIYF. The CDR3 DNA follows: TGTGCCAGCAGTTACTCGTCGCGGGCTGGAAACACCATATATTTT.

The chain combines TRBV19 with TRBJ2-7; 9 bases agree with TRBD1. Germline V gene data show CDR1 as LNHDA and CDR2 as SQIVND (reference sequence). After removal of 9 bases from V and 5 bases from J, the junction contained 11 bases not matched to a gene. This CDR3 contains 14 residues. CDR3 DNA: TGTGCCAGCAACCAACCGGGACAGGGAAACGAGCAGTACTTC. Its protein is CASNQPGQGNEQYF. The full variable domain, in which reference TRBV19 and TRBJ2-7 provide the parts outside the CDR3, is DGGITQSPKYLFRKEGQNVTLSCEQNLNHDAMYWYRQDPGQGLRLIYYSQIVNDFQKGDIAEGYSVSREKKESFPLTVTSAQKNPTAFYLCASNQPGQGNEQYFGPGTRLTVT.

This chain connects TRBV5-6 to TRBJ2-3; 10 nucleotides align to TRBD2. Unmatched junction bases numbered 17, after V lost 3 bases and J lost 4 bases. There are 19 residues in the CDR3. Germline lookup yields CDR1 SGHDT and CDR2 YYEEEE. The CDR3 nucleotides are TGTGCCAGCAGCTGGGGGCCGTTGGGGGTAGCGGGGGGCTCAGATACGCAGTATTTT. As protein: CASSWGPLGVAGGSDTQYF.

The chain carries TRBV6-5 and TRBJ2-6, with D maybe TRBD2 (5 bases). Germline lookup yields CDR1 MNHEY and CDR2 SVGAGI. Trimming removed 2 bases at V and 4 bases at J, with 12 bases between. The CDR3 is made up of 16 amino acids. DNA for the CDR3: TGTGCCAGCAGTTACGTGGACTCTAGGGGGGCCAACGTCCTGACTTTC. Amino acids: CASSYVDSRGANVLTF.

This clone appeared a single time. V gene TRBV5-1 combines with J gene TRBJ1-5; 11 positions agree with TRBD1. Germline CDR1 reads SGHRS; CDR2 reads YFSETQ. The CDR3 totals 16 residues. Trimming removed 0 bases from V and 4 bases from J; junction bases left unmatched: 3. The DNA for the CDR3 is TGCGCCAGCAGCTTGGATGGGACAGGGGGTAATCAGCCCCAGCATTTT. Its protein product is CASSLDGTGGNQPQHF.

This rearrangement joins TRBV27 to TRBJ2-3; 8 bases line up with TRBD1. Unmatched junction bases numbered 7, after V lost 4 bases and J lost 4 bases. The germline V gene encodes CDR1 MNHEY and CDR2 SMNVEV (reference sequence). This CDR3 has 15 amino acids. The CDR3 DNA follows: TGTGCCAGCAGTTGGACGACAGGGGTCGCAGATACGCAGTATTTT. Residues: CASSWTTGVADTQYF.

The rearrangement links TRBV5-6 to TRBJ1-2; 7 nucleotides line up with TRBD1. CDR1 and CDR2 from the germline V gene are SGHDT and YYEEEE. This CDR3 region has 14 residues. V lost 4 bases to trimming and J lost 4 bases; unmatched junction nucleotides: 7. CDR3 protein: CASSQGTDPYGYTF. The CDR3 bases are TGTGCCAGCAGCCAAGGGACAGACCCCTATGGCTACACCTTC.

This clone was seen once. CDR3 DNA sequence: TGTGCCAGCAGTTCATCCGGGGACTGGGCTGAAGCTTTCTTT. Its translation is CASSSSGDWAEAFF. The chain links TRBV27 to TRBJ1-1; TRBD1 might be the D (5 bases). V was pared by 4 bases and J by 6 bases, with 15 bases between. The CDR3 sequence is 14 residues long. CDR1 is MNHEY, CDR2 SMNVEV, per germline (reference sequence).